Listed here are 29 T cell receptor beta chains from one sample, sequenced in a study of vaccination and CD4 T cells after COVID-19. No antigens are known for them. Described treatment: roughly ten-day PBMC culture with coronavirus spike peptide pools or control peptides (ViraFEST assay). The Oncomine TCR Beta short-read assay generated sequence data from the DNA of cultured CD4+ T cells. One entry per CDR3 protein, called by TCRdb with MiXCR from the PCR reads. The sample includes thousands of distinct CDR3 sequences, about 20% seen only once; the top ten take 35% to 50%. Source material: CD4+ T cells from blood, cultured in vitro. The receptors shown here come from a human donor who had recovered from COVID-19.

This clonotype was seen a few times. The CDR3 here is CASSLQGLRNTGELFF. DNA of the CDR3: TGTGCCAGCAGCCTTCAGGGGCTCCGGAACACCGGGGAGCTGTTTTTT. The V call is TRBV7-3, the J call TRBJ2-2; D is possibly TRBD1 (6 bases). CDR1 and CDR2 from the germline V gene are SGHTA and FQGTGA. The CDR3 totals 16 residues. V lost 5 bases, J lost 1 base, and 14 bases lay in between.

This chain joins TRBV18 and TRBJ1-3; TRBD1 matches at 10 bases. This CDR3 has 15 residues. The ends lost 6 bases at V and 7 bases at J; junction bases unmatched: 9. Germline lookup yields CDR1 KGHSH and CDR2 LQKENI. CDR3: CASSRGQGQTNTIYF. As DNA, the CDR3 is TGTGCCAGCTCCAGGGGACAGGGGCAAACGAACACCATATATTTT.

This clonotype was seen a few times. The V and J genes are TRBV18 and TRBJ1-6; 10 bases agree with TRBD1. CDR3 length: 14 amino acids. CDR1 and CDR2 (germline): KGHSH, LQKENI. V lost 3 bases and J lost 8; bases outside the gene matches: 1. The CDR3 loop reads CASSPTGGDSPLHF. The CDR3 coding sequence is TGTGCCAGCTCACCGACAGGGGGCGATTCACCCCTCCACTTT.

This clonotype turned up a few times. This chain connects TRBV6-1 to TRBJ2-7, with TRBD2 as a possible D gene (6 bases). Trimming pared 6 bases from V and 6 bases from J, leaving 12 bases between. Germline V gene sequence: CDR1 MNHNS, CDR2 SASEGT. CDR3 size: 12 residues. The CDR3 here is CASRWDFFEQYF. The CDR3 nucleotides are TGTGCCAGCAGATGGGACTTTTTCGAGCAGTACTTC.

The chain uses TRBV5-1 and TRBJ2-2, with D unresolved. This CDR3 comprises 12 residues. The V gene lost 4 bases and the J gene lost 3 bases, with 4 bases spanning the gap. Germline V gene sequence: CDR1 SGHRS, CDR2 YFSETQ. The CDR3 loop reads CASSPDTGELFF. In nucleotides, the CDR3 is TGCGCCAGCAGCCCGGACACCGGGGAGCTGTTTTTT. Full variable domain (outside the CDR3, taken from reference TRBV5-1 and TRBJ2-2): KAGVTQTPRYLIKTRGQQVTLSCSPISGHRSVSWYQQTPGQGLQFLFEYFSETQRNKGNFPGRFSGRQFSNSRSEMNVSTLELGDSALYLCASSPDTGELFFGEGSRLTVL.

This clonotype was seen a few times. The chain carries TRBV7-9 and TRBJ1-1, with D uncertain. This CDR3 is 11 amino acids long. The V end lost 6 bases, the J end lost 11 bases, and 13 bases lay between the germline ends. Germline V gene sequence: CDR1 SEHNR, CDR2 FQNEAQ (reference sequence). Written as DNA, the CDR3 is TGTGCCAGCAGTCACAGATTCGTGGCTTTCTTT. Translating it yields CASSHRFVAFF.

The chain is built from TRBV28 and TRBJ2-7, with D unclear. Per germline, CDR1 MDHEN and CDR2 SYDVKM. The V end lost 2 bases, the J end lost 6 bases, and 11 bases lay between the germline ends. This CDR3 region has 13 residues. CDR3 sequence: CASSLLVPPEQYF. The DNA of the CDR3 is TGTGCCAGCAGTTTACTGGTCCCTCCCGAGCAGTACTTC.

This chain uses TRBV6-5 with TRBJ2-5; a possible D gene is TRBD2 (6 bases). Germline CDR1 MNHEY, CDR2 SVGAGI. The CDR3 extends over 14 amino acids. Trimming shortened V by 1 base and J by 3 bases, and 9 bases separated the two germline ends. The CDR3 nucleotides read TGTGCCAGCAGTTACTTTTCTAGCGAAGAGACCCAGTACTTC. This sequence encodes CASSYFSSEETQYF.

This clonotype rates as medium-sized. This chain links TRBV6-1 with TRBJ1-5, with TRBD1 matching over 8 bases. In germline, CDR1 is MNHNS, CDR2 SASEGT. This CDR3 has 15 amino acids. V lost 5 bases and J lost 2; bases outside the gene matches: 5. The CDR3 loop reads CASSPQGGGNQPQHF. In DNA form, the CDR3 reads TGTGCCAGCAGTCCACAGGGGGGAGGCAATCAGCCCCAGCATTTT.

In DNA, the CDR3 is TGTGCCAGCTCACCCGGGACAGGGGCGTATGGCTACACCTTC. It yields the protein CASSPGTGAYGYTF. The chain couples TRBV18 to TRBJ1-2; TRBD1 matches at 10 bases. The J segment lost 5 bases and the V segment lost 3 bases, leaving 3 bases of the junction unmatched. The CDR3 extends over 14 amino acids. The germline gives CDR1 KGHSH, CDR2 LQKENI.

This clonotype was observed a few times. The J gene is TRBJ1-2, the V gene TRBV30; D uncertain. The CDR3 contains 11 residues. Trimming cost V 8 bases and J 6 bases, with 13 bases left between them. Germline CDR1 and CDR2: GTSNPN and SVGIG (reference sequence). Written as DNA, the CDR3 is TGTGCCGCGGACGGTCGAAATGGCTACACCTTC. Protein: CAADGRNGYTF.

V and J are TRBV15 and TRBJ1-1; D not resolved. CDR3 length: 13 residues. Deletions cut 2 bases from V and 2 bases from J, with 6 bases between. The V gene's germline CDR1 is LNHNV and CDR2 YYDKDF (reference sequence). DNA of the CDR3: TGTGCCACCAGCAGAAAAGAAAACACTGAAGCTTTCTTT. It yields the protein CATSRKENTEAFF. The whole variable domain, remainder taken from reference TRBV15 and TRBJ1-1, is DAMVIQNPRYQVTQFGKPVTLSCSQTLNHNVMYWYQQKSSQAPKLLFHYYDKDFNNEADTPDNFQSRRPNTSFCFLDIRSPGLGDTAMYLCATSRKENTEAFFGQGTRLTVV.

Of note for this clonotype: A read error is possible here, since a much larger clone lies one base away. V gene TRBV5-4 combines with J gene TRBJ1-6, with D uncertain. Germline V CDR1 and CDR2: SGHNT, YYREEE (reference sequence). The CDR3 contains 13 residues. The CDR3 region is CAGSPGPERTLHF. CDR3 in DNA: TGTGCCGGCAGCCCCGGGCCAGAAAGGACCCTCCACTTT.

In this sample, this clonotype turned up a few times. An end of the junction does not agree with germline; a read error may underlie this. CDR3 nucleotide sequence: TGTGCCTGGAGGGAGAACGCTGAAGCTTTCTTT. It specifies CAWRENAEAFF. The chain employs TRBV30 and TRBJ1-1; D is unresolved. Germline V gene data show CDR1 as GTSNPN and CDR2 as SVGIG (reference sequence). The CDR3 runs to 11 residues.

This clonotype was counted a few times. Here the CDR3 DNA reads TGTGCCAGCTCACCGGCGACCGCCCCGGGTCGGGGCTACACCTTC. As protein: CASSPATAPGRGYTF. The J gene is TRBJ1-2, the V gene TRBV18, with no clear D. In germline, CDR1 is KGHSH, CDR2 LQKENI. Trimming pared 3 bases from V and 8 bases from J, leaving 19 bases between. The CDR3 is 15 amino acids.

The chain's CDR3 is CASSLAPGPGNTIYF. The CDR3 nucleotides read TGTGCCAGCAGCTTAGCCCCCGGGCCTGGAAACACCATATATTTT. V is TRBV5-8 and J is TRBJ1-3; D is ambiguous. The V and J ends lost 2 bases and 2 bases respectively, with 11 bases between them. The germline V gene encodes CDR1 SGHTS and CDR2 YDEGEE. The CDR3 consists of 15 residues.

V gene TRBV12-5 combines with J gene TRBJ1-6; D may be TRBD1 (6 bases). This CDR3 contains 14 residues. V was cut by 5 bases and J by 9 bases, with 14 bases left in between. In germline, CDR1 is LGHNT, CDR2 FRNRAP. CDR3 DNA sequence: TGTGCTAGTGGTCAACAGGGAGGGCTTTCACCCCTCCACTTT. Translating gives CASGQQGGLSPLHF.

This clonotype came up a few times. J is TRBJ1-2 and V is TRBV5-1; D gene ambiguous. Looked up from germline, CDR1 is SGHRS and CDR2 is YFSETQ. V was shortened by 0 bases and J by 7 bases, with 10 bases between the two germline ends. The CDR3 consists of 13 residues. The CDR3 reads CASSLDSSAGYTF. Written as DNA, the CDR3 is TGCGCCAGCAGCTTGGACAGTTCCGCTGGCTACACCTTC.

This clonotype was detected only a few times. As DNA, the CDR3 is TGTGCCTCTCTCGGGACAGGGGACCCTCCTATCTACGGCGAGTACTTC. This codes for CASLGTGDPPIYGEYF. V and J are TRBV21-1 and TRBJ2-7; the D call in the table, TRBD1, was not verified against the DNA. TRBV21-1 constitutes a pseudogene. The CDR3 is 16 amino acids.

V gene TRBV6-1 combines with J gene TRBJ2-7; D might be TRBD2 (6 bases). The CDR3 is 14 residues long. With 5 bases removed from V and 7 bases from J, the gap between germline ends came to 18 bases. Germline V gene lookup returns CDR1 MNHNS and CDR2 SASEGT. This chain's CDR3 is CASSREAGSGEQYF. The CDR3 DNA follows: TGTGCCAGCAGTCGAGAGGCGGGATCAGGAGAGCAGTACTTC.

CDR3 sequence (DNA): TGTGCCAGCAGTGGAATCGGACAGGGGACCTACGAGCAGTACTTC. Encoded protein: CASSGIGQGTYEQYF. V is TRBV6-2 or TRBV6-3 and J is TRBJ2-7, with 9 nucleotides matching TRBD1. V trimming: 5 bases; J trimming: 2 bases; junction bases outside the gene matches: 7. The CDR3 extends over 15 amino acids. Per the germline V gene, CDR1 is MNHEY and CDR2 is SVGEGT.

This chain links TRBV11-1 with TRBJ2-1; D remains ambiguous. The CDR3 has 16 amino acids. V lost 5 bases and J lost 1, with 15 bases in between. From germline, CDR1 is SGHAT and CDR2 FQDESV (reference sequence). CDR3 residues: CASSILIPESYNEQFF. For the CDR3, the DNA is TGTGCCAGCAGCATCCTTATTCCCGAGTCCTACAATGAGCAGTTCTTC.

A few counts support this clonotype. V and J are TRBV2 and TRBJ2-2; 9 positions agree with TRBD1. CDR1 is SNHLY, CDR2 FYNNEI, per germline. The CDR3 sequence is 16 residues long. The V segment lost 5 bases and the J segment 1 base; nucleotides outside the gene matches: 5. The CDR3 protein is CASSIQGAKNTGELFF. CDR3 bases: TGTGCCAGCAGTATACAGGGGGCTAAGAACACCGGGGAGCTGTTTTTT.

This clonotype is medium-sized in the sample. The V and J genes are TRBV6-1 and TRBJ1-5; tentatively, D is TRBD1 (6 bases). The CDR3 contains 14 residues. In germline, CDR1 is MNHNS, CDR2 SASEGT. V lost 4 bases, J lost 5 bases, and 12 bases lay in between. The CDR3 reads CASSARRGDQPQHF. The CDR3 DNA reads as TGTGCCAGCAGTGCCCGCAGGGGAGATCAGCCCCAGCATTTT.

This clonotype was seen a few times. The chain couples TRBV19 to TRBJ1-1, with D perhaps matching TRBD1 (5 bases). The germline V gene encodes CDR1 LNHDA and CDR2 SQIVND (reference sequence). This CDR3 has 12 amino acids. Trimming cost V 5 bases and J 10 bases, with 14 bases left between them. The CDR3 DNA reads TGTGCCAGTAGTGGGAGGGGAGGAGGAGCTTTCTTT. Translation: CASSGRGGGAFF.

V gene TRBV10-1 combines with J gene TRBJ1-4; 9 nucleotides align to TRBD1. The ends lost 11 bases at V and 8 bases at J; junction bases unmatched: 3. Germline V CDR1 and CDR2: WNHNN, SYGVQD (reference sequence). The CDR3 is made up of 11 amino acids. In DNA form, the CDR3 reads TGCGCCGGGACAGGGTACGAAAAACTGTTTTTT. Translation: CAGTGYEKLFF.

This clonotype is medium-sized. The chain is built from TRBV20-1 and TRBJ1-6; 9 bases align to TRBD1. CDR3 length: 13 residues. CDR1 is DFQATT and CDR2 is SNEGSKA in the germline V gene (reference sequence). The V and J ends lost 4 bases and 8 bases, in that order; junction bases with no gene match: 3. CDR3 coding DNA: TGCAGTGCTACCGGGACAGGGTATTCACCCCTCCACTTT. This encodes CSATGTGYSPLHF.

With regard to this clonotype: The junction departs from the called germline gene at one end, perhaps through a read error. CDR3 in amino acids: CACSGPGGTEAFF. In nucleotides, the CDR3 is TGTGCCTGCAGTGGCCCGGGGGGCACTGAAGCTTTCTTT. The chain combines TRBV6-1 with TRBJ1-1; D is possibly TRBD1 (5 bases). Germline-derived CDR1 and CDR2 are MNHNS and SASEGT. The length of the CDR3 is 13 residues.

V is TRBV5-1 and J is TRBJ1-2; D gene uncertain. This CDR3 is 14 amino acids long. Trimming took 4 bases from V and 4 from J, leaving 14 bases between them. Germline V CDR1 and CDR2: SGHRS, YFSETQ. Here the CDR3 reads CASSLPDSAYGYTF. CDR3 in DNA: TGCGCCAGCAGCCTACCGGATTCCGCCTATGGCTACACCTTC.